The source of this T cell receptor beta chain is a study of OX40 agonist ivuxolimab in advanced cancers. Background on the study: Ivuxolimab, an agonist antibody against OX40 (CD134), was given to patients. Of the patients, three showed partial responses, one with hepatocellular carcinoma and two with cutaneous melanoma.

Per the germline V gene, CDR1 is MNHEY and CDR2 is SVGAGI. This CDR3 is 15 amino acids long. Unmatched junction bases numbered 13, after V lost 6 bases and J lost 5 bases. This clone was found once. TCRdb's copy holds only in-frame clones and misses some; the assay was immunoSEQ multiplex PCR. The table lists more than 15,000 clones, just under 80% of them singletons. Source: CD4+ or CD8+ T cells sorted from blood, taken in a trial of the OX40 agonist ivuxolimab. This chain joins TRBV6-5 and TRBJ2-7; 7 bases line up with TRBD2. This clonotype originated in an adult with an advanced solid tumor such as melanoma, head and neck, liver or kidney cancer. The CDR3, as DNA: TGTGCCAGCAGCTGCTTTGGGGAGGGTACAGACGAGCAGTACTTC. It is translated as CASSCFGEGTDEQYF.